The clone carrying this TCR beta chain was seen more than once but under ten times. Its antigen is not known. These data belong to a study of cytomegalovirus exposure and HLA in healthy donors. Each donor was healthy, and each was a bone marrow donor. Primers: 60 Vbeta forward and 13 Jbeta reverse. The table came from immunoSEQ multiplex PCR; TCRdb's copy has only in-frame clones and leaves some out. This table holds about 100,000 clones, around 80% found once. Study-level results: Many donors carried some public TCRs, although rarity characterized most TCR sequences.

V shed 0 bases and J shed 0 bases, with 20 bases lying between them. The CDR3 runs 19 residues. Germline V lookup: CDR1 LGHNA, CDR2 YSLEER. The TCR sequence derives from a woman in her fifties or sixties in good health and CMV-seronegative. Material: PBMCs. This chain connects TRBV4-3 to TRBJ1-1, with a weak D call TRBD1 (5 bases). The chain's CDR3 is CASSQEVMGQSSMNTEAFF. DNA for the CDR3: TGCGCCAGCAGCCAAGAGGTCATGGGGCAGTCCTCAATGAACACTGAAGCTTTCTTT.